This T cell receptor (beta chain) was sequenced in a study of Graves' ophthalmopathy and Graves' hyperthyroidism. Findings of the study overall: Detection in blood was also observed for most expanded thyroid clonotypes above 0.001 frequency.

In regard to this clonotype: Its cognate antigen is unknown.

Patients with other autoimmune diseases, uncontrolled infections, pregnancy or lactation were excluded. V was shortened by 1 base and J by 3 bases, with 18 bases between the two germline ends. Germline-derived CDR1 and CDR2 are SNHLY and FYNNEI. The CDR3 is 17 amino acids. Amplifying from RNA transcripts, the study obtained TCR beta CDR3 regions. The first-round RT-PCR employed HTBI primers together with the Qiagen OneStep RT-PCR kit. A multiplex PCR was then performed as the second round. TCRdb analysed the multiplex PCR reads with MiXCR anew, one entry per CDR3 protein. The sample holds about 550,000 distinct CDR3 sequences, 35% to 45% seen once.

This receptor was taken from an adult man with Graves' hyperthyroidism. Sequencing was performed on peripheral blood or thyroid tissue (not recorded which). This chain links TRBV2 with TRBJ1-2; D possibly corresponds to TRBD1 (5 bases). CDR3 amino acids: CASSEVGRAGKDYGYTF. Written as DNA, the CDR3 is TGTGCCAGCAGTGAAGTTGGGAGGGCAGGGAAGGACTATGGCTACACCTTC.